This T cell receptor beta chain was found in a study of regulatory T cells in long-lasting Graves disease. Sequencing libraries for TCR beta were prepared with iRepertoire HTBI primers and Arm-PCR of CDR3 regions. TCRdb itself ran the multiplex PCR reads through MiXCR, one entry per CDR3 protein. The data hold roughly 400,000 distinct CDR3 sequences, with around 20% observed a single time. The CDR3 covers 11 residues. Germline V gene lookup returns CDR1 LGHDT and CDR2 YNNKEL (reference sequence). Trimming removed 3 bases from V and 3 bases from J, with 1 base in between. Time point denoted: persistent/refractory GD, antithyroid drugs over 5 years with positive TRAb. PBMCs provided the RNA from which the TCR library was made. American Thyroid Association guidelines served as the basis for diagnosing Graves' disease.

The sequences come from peripheral blood mononuclear cells (PBMCs), collected when the disease was refractory, from a patient treated with antithyroid drugs. This TCR derives from a female donor with Graves disease. This chain links TRBV3-1 with TRBJ2-3; no clear D gene. In DNA form, the CDR3 reads TGTGCCAGCAGCCAGACAGATACGCAGTATTTT. This translates into CASSQTDTQYF.